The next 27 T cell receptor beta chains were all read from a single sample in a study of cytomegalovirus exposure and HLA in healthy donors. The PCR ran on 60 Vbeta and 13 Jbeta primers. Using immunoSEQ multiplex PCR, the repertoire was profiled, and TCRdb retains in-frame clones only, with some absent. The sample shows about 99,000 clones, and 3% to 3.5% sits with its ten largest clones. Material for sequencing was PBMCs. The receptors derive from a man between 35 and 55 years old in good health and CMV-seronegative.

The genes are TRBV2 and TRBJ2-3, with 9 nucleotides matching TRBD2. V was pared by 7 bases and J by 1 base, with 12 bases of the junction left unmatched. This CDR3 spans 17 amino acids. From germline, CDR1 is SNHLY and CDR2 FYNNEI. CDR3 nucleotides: TGTGCCAGCAAAAAAACCCTTAGCGGGAGAGGCACAGATACGCAGTATTTT. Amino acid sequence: CASKKTLSGRGTDTQYF.

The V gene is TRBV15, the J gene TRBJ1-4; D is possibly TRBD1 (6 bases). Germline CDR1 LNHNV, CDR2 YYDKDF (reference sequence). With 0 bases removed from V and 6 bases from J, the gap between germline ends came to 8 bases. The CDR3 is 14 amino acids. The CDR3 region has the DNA TGTGCCACCAGCAGAGACAGGGGCTATGAAAAACTGTTTTTT. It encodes CATSRDRGYEKLFF.

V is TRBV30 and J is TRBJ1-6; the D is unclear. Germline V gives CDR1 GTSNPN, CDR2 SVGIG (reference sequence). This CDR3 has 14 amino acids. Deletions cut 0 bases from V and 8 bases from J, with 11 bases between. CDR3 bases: TGTGCCTGGAGTGTACTAAGCGGGGATTCACCCCTCCACTTT. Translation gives CAWSVLSGDSPLHF.

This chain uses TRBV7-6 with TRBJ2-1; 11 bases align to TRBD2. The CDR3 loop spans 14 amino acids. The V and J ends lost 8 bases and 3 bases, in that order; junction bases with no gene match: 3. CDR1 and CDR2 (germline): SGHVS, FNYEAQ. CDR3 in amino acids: CASSGLAGYNEQFF. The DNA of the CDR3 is TGTGCCAGCTCCGGACTAGCGGGCTACAATGAGCAGTTCTTC. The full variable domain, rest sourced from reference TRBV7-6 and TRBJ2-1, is GAGVSQSPRYKVTKRGQDVALRCDPISGHVSLYWYRQALGQGPEFLTYFNYEAQQDKSGLPNDRFSAERPEGSISTLTIQRTEQRDSAMYRCASSGLAGYNEQFFGPGTRLTVL.

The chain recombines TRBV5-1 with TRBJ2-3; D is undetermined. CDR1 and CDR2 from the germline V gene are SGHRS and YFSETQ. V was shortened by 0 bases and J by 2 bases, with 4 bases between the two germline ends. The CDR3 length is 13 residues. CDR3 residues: CASSLDYTDTQYF. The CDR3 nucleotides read TGCGCCAGCAGCTTGGACTACACAGATACGCAGTATTTT.

DNA for the CDR3: TGCGCCAGCAGCCCCCCGGCAGGGGTGGTGTACGAGCAGTACTTC. Residues: CASSPPAGVVYEQYF. The gene calls are TRBV5-1 and TRBJ2-7; possible D gene TRBD1, 6 bases. The CDR3 contains 15 residues. V lost 4 bases and J 4 bases, leaving 18 bases between the germline ends. Looked up from germline, CDR1 is SGHRS and CDR2 is YFSETQ.

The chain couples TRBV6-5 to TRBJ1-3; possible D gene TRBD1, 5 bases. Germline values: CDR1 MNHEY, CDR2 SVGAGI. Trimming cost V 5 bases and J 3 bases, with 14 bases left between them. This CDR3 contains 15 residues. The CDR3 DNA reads TGTGCCAGCAGTCCGACGGGGACTAATGGAAACACCATATATTTT. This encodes CASSPTGTNGNTIYF.

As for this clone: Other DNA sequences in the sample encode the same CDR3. The DNA of the CDR3 is TGTGCCAGCAGCGTTTCTCCGGGACAGGGCGTTTATGGCTACACCTTC. Residues: CASSVSPGQGVYGYTF. This rearrangement joins TRBV9 to TRBJ1-2; 9 nucleotides align to TRBD1. Germline V CDR1 and CDR2: SGDLS, YYNGEE. The V segment lost 2 bases and the J segment 5 bases; nucleotides outside the gene matches: 10. This CDR3 is built from 16 residues.

The CDR3 region has the DNA TGTGCCAGCAGCGTATCCCAGGGAGGGGGCACAGATACGCAGTATTTT. Protein: CASSVSQGGGTDTQYF. The chain has TRBV9 and TRBJ2-3; 7 bases are shared with TRBD2. J was trimmed by 1 base and V by 1 base; bases with no gene match: 6. The CDR3 runs 16 residues. Germline CDR1 and CDR2: SGDLS and YYNGEE.

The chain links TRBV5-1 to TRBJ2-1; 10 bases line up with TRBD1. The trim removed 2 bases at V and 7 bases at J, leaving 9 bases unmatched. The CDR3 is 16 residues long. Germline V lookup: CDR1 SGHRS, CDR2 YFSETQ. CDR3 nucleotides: TGCGCCAGCAGCTTCCCGGGGACAGGGGAAGAAAATGAGCAGTTCTTC. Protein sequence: CASSFPGTGEENEQFF.

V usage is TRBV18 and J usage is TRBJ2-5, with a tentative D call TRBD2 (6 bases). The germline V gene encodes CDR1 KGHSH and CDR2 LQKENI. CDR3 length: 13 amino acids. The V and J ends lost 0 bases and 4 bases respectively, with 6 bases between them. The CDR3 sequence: CASSPPGGETQYF. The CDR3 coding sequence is TGTGCCAGCTCACCACCCGGGGGAGAGACCCAGTACTTC.

CDR3 nucleotide sequence: TGTGCCATCAGTGATCCACAGATGAACACTGAAGCTTTCTTT. Translation gives CAISDPQMNTEAFF. The chain is built from TRBV10-3 and TRBJ1-1; D is unresolved. The CDR3 consists of 14 residues. The germline gives CDR1 ENHRY, CDR2 SYGVKD. Deletions cut 3 bases from V and 0 bases from J, with 8 bases between.

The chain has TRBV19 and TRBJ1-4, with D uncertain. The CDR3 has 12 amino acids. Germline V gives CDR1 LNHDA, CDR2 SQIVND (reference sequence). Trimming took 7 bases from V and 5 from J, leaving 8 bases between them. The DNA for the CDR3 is TGTGCCAGTAAGAGGAAAAATGAAAAACTGTTTTTT. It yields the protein CASKRKNEKLFF.

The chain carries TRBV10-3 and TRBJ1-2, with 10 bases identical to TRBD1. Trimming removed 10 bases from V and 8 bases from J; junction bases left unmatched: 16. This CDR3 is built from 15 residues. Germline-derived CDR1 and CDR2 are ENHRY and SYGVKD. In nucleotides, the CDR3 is TGTGCCACCCCCTCCGGGACAGGGGATATACCCGGCTACACCTTC. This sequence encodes CATPSGTGDIPGYTF.

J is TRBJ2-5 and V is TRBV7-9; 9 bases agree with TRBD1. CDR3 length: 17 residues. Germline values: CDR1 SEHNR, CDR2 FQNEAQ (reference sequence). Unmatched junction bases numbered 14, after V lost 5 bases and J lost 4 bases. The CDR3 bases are TGTGCCAGCAGCCCAGGACAGGGGAGGTTTTTAGGAGAGACCCAGTACTTC. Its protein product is CASSPGQGRFLGETQYF. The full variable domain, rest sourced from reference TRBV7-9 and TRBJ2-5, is DTGVSQNPRHKITKRGQNVTFRCDPISEHNRLYWYRQTLGQGPEFLTYFQNEAQLEKSRLLSDRFSAERPKGSFSTLEIQRTEQGDSAMYLCASSPGQGRFLGETQYFGPGTRLLVL.

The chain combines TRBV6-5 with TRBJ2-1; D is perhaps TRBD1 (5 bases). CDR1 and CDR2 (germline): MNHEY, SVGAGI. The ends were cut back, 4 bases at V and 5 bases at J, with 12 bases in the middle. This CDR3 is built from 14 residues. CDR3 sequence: CASSSQGKNNEQFF. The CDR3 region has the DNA TGTGCCAGCAGTTCTCAGGGAAAGAACAATGAGCAGTTCTTC.

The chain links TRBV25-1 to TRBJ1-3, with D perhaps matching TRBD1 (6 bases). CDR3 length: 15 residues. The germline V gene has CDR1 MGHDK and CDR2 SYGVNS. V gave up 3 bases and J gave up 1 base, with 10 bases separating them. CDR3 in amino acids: CASSETTGSGNTIYF. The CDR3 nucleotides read TGTGCCAGCAGTGAGACAACAGGGTCTGGAAACACCATATATTTT.

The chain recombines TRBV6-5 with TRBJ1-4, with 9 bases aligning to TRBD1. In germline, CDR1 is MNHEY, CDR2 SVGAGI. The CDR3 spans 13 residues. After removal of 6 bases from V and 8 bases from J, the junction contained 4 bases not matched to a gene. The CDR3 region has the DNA TGTGCCAGCAGCAAAGACAGGGGGGAAAAACTGTTTTTT. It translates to CASSKDRGEKLFF.

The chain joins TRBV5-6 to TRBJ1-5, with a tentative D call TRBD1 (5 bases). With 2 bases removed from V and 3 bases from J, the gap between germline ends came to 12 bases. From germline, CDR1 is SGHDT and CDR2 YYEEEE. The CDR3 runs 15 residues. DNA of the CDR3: TGTGCCAGCAGCTTTTCGACAGCCACCAATCAGCCCCAGCATTTT. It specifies CASSFSTATNQPQHF. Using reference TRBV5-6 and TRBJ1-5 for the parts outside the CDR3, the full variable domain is DAGVTQSPTHLIKTRGQQVTLRCSPKSGHDTVSWYQQALGQGPQFIFQYYEEEERQRGNFPDRFSGHQFPNYSSELNVNALLLGDSALYLCASSFSTATNQPQHFGDGTRLSIL.

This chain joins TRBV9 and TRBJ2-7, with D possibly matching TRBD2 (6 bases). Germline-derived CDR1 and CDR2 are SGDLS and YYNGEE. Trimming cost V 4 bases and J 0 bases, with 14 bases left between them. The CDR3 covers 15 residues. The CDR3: CASSPSERASYEQYF. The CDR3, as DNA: TGTGCCAGCAGCCCTAGCGAGAGGGCCTCCTACGAGCAGTACTTC.

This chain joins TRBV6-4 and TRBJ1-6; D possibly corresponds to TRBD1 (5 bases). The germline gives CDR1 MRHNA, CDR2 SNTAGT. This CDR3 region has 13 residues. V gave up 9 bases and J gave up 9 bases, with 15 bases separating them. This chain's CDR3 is CASARDSFSPLHF. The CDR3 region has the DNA TGTGCCAGTGCTCGGGACTCCTTTTCACCCCTCCACTTT.

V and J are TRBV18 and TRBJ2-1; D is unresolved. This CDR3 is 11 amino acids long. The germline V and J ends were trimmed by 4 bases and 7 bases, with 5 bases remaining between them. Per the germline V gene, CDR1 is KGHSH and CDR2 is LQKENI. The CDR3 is CASSLSNEQFF. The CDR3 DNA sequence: TGTGCCAGCTCACTTTCGAATGAGCAGTTCTTC.

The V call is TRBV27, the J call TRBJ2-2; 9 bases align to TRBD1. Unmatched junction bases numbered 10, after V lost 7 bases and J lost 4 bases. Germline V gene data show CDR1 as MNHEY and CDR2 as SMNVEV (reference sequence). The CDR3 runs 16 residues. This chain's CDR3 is CASTSSRDRATGELFF. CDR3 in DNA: TGTGCCAGCACGTCATCCCGGGACAGGGCCACCGGGGAGCTGTTTTTT.

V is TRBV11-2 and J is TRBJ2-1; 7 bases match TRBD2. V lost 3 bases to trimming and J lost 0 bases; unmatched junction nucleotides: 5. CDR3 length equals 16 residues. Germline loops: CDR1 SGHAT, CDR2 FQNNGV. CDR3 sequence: CASSFLSGISYNEQFF. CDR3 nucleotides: TGTGCCAGCAGCTTCCTCAGCGGGATCTCCTACAATGAGCAGTTCTTC.

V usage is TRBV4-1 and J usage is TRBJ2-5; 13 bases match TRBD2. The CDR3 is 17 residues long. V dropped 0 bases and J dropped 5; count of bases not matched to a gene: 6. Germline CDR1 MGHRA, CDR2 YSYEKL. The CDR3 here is CASSQDSLAGGMETQYF. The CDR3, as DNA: TGCGCCAGCAGCCAAGACTCACTAGCGGGAGGGATGGAGACCCAGTACTTC.

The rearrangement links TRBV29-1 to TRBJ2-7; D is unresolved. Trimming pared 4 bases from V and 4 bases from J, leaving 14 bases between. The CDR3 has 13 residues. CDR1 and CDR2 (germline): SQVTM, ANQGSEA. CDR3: CSVVQEIPYEQYF. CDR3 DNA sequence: TGCAGCGTTGTTCAGGAAATACCATACGAGCAGTACTTC.

CDR3 nucleotide sequence: TGTGCCAGCGCCAGTGAGCGTGGCTCCTACGAGCAGTACTTC. It yields the protein CASASERGSYEQYF. This chain connects TRBV6-5 to TRBJ2-7; D is undetermined. V shed 8 bases and J shed 0 bases, with 14 bases lying between them. The CDR3 consists of 14 residues. From germline, CDR1 is MNHEY and CDR2 SVGAGI.